This T cell receptor beta chain appears in the sequencing data of a study of T cell responses to AZD1222 COVID-19 vaccine. At the level of the study: Investigators merged groups given second doses at roughly 4 or roughly 12 weeks.

This clone has just one count. Data came from immunoSEQ multiplex PCR; TCRdb stores just in-frame clones and leaves some out. The sample contains around 100,000 clones, more than 75% of which appear only once. The CDR3 is 13 amino acids. Germline V lookup: CDR1 MNHEY, CDR2 SMNVEV (reference sequence). Trimming stripped 6 bases from V and 3 bases from J, with 11 bases between. The TCR originated in an adult in good health. The sequencing used peripheral blood, collected on day 0 of AZD1222 vaccination. This chain joins TRBV27 and TRBJ1-2; no clear D. The CDR3 loop reads CASRPAAYYGYTF. Written as DNA, the CDR3 is TGTGCCAGCAGACCTGCGGCTTACTATGGCTACACCTTC.